The 8 T cell receptor beta chains reported below all come from one sample, sequenced in a study of T cell repertoires in cytomegalovirus infection (dated by TCRdb to between 2018 and 2021). Sequencer: Illumina HiSeq 1500. TCRdb ran its own pipeline on the public reads, namely fastp trimming at Q25 and MiXCR clone calling, and kept in-frame beta chains. Under each unique CDR3 protein, matching rows form one entry showing the most common genes and DNA. The sample table lists about 330,000 distinct CDR3 sequences, 9.5% of them with a count of one. Over 3.5% of the sample belongs to the ten largest clones. Material: PBMCs. The receptors come from a human donor in good health (CMV status not recorded). Some clones in this sample may be carry-over from other donors' samples.

The chain's CDR3 is CASSGMNTYEQYF. CDR3 nucleotides: TGTGCCAGCAGTGGAATGAATACCTACGAGCAGTACTTC. This chain connects TRBV6-1 to TRBJ2-7; D is unresolved. Germline values: CDR1 MNHNS, CDR2 SASEGT. The CDR3 is 13 amino acids. Trimming shortened V by 4 bases and J by 2 bases, and 9 bases separated the two germline ends.

This clonotype was seen a few times. The rearrangement uses TRBV6-6 and TRBJ2-2, with TRBD2 identical over 11 bases. The trim removed 6 bases at V and 3 bases at J, leaving 6 bases unmatched. The germline gives CDR1 MNHNY, CDR2 SVGAGI (reference sequence). This CDR3 is 16 amino acids long. In DNA, the CDR3 is TGTGCCAGCAGCCGGATAGCGGGGGGGGACACCGGGGAGCTGTTTTTT. This translates into CASSRIAGGDTGELFF.

In this sample, this clonotype turned up many times. J is TRBJ2-6 and V is TRBV7-2, with D perhaps TRBD2 (5 bases). The ends were cut back, 1 base at V and 0 bases at J, with 10 bases in the middle. The CDR3 covers 17 residues. Germline V CDR1 and CDR2: SGHTA, FQGNSA. CDR3 bases: TGTGCCAGCAGCTTAGTAGCCGGGAACTCTGGGGCCAACGTCCTGACTTTC. Translating gives CASSLVAGNSGANVLTF.

The rearrangement joins TRBV20-1 to TRBJ2-1; tentatively, D is TRBD1 (5 bases). V lost 4 bases, J lost 9 bases, and 16 bases lay in between. This CDR3 has 13 residues. Germline-derived CDR1 and CDR2 are DFQATT and SNEGSKA (reference sequence). The chain's CDR3 is CSATDSSLGEQFF. In DNA, the CDR3 is TGCAGTGCTACCGACAGCTCCCTAGGTGAGCAGTTCTTC.

This clonotype was detected a few times. The chain links TRBV6-6 to TRBJ1-1; 8 positions match TRBD1. The CDR3 totals 15 residues. V was clipped by 2 bases and J by 5 bases; unmatched bases: 7. The germline V gene has CDR1 MNHNY and CDR2 SVGAGI (reference sequence). In nucleotides, the CDR3 is TGTGCCAGCAGTTACACAGGACAGGGTTTGACTGAAGCTTTCTTT. Its protein product is CASSYTGQGLTEAFF.

The sample holds many counts of this clonotype. CDR3 nucleotide sequence: TGTGCCAGCAGCTTAGGCACCATATATTTT. It yields the protein CASSLGTIYF. This chain joins TRBV7-9 and TRBJ1-3; D gene uncertain. The CDR3 runs 10 residues. Between the trimmed V and J ends, which lost 1 base and 9 bases, there was a span of 1 base. CDR1 is SEHNR, CDR2 FQNEAQ, per germline (reference sequence).

J is TRBJ2-4 and V is TRBV2; 7 nucleotides match TRBD2. Trimming took 2 bases from V and 15 from J; bases not matched to a gene: 7. Per germline, CDR1 SNHLY and CDR2 FYNNEI. The CDR3 runs to 12 residues. CDR3 nucleotide sequence: TGTGCCAGCAGTGAACTAGCGGCTCCATGGTACTTC. Translation: CASSELAAPWYF.

This clonotype turned up a few times. This chain links TRBV6-2 or TRBV6-3 with TRBJ2-1; 7 nucleotides align to TRBD2. The CDR3 sequence is 14 residues long. V dropped 2 bases and J dropped 8; count of bases not matched to a gene: 6. Per the germline V gene, CDR1 is MNHEY and CDR2 is SVGEGT. The CDR3 sequence is CASSYRREFHEQFF. In DNA, the CDR3 is TGTGCCAGCAGTTACCGGCGGGAGTTTCATGAGCAGTTCTTC.